The 9 T cell receptor beta chains in this list originate from one sample, sequenced in a study of graft-versus-host responses after intestinal transplantation. Here immunoSEQ multiplex PCR was the method, and the copy in TCRdb shows in-frame clones only, minus some. The table includes around 30,000 clones, 87% detected once. Sequenced material: PBMCs, taken approximately 460 days after intestinal transplantation. These receptors all come from a human patient who received an intestinal transplant, so some T cells may come from the graft donor.

The rearrangement uses TRBV6-5 and TRBJ2-3, with D possibly TRBD1 on 5 matching bases. V was cut by 6 bases and J by 0 bases, with 10 bases left in between. Germline values: CDR1 MNHEY, CDR2 SVGAGI. The CDR3 covers 14 residues. The CDR3 loop reads CASRGRQSTDTQYF. The CDR3 nucleotides read TGTGCCAGCAGAGGAAGACAGAGCACAGATACGCAGTATTTT.

The V and J genes are TRBV10-1 and TRBJ2-1; D gene ambiguous. The CDR3 extends over 12 amino acids. Trimming cost V 3 bases and J 6 bases, with 6 bases left between them. Germline assignment: CDR1 WNHNN and CDR2 SYGVQD (reference sequence). As DNA, the CDR3 is TGCGCCAGCAGTGACACTGGCAATGAGCAGTTCTTC. Protein sequence: CASSDTGNEQFF.

The chain recombines TRBV9 with TRBJ2-3; weak D call: TRBD2 (6 bases). Germline CDR1 and CDR2: SGDLS and YYNGEE. The CDR3 is made up of 14 amino acids. V lost 0 bases, J lost 7 bases, and 12 bases lay in between. CDR3 coding DNA: TGTGCCAGCAGCGTAGAGGAGGGAAGGAATACGCAGTATTTT. The encoded protein is CASSVEEGRNTQYF.

The chain couples TRBV30 to TRBJ2-3, with D perhaps given as TRBD1 or TRBD2 (5 bases each). CDR1 GTSNPN and CDR2 SVGIG come from the germline V gene (reference sequence). V was shortened by 5 bases and J by 6 bases, with 6 bases between the two germline ends. The CDR3 extends over 10 amino acids. The CDR3: CAWGTDTQYF. The CDR3 DNA reads as TGTGCCTGGGGGACGGATACGCAGTATTTT.

The V gene is TRBV28, the J gene TRBJ2-3; D gene ambiguous. V lost 5 bases and J 6 bases, leaving 18 bases between the germline ends. The CDR3 contains 15 residues. The germline V gene encodes CDR1 MDHEN and CDR2 SYDVKM. CDR3 nucleotides: TGTGCCAGCAGTGTGATCGAGTATCCCTTCGATACGCAGTATTTT. Translating gives CASSVIEYPFDTQYF.

The gene calls are TRBV7-7 and TRBJ1-1; D is ambiguous. CDR3 length: 13 residues. Trimming removed 1 base at V and 5 bases at J, with 8 bases between. Germline CDR1 SSHAT, CDR2 FNYEAQ (reference sequence). As DNA, the CDR3 is TGTGCCAGCAGCTTAGGTTTGGGGACTGAAGCTTTCTTT. It translates to CASSLGLGTEAFF.

This chain links TRBV27 with TRBJ2-1; 9 bases align to TRBD1. There are 16 residues in the CDR3. Germline-derived CDR1 and CDR2 are MNHEY and SMNVEV (reference sequence). V trimming: 0 bases; J trimming: 5 bases; junction bases outside the gene matches: 5. The CDR3 region has the DNA TGTGCCAGCAGTTTATCAGTGACAGGGGGACACAATGAGCAGTTCTTC. It specifies CASSLSVTGGHNEQFF.

V gene TRBV7-2 combines with J gene TRBJ2-3, with a weak D call TRBD2 (5 bases). This CDR3 region has 14 residues. The V and J ends lost 1 base and 5 bases respectively, with 10 bases between them. Germline V lookup: CDR1 SGHTA, CDR2 FQGNSA. CDR3 amino acids: CASSLDRAGDTQYF. The CDR3 DNA reads TGTGCCAGCAGCTTAGATCGGGCGGGAGATACGCAGTATTTT.

The genes are TRBV5-1 and TRBJ2-1; no reliable D call. The CDR3 has 12 residues. Trimming stripped 4 bases from V and 3 bases from J, with 5 bases between. Germline V gene lookup returns CDR1 SGHRS and CDR2 YFSETQ. The CDR3 here is CASSHIYNEQFF. Written as DNA, the CDR3 is TGCGCCAGCAGCCATATCTACAATGAGCAGTTCTTC. The full variable domain, rest sourced from reference TRBV5-1 and TRBJ2-1, is KAGVTQTPRYLIKTRGQQVTLSCSPISGHRSVSWYQQTPGQGLQFLFEYFSETQRNKGNFPGRFSGRQFSNSRSEMNVSTLELGDSALYLCASSHIYNEQFFGPGTRLTVL.